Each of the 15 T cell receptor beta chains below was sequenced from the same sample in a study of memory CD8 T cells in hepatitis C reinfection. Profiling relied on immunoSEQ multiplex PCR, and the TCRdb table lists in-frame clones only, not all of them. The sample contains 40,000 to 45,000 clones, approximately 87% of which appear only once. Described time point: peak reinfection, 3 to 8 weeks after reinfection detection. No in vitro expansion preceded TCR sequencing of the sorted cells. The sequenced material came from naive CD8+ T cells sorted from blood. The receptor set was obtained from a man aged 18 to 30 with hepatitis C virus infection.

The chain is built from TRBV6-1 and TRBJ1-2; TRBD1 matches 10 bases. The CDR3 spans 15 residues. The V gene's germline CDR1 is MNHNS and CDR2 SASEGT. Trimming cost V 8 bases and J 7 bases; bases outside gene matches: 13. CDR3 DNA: TGTGCCAGCGGAAACCCCCCAAGGACAGGGGGTGGCTACACCTTC. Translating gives CASGNPPRTGGGYTF.

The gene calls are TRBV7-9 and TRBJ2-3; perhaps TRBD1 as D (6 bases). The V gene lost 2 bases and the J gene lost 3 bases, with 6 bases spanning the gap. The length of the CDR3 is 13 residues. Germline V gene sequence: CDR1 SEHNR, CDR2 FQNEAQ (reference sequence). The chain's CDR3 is CASSLQGTDTQYF. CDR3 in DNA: TGTGCCAGCAGCTTACAGGGGACAGATACGCAGTATTTT.

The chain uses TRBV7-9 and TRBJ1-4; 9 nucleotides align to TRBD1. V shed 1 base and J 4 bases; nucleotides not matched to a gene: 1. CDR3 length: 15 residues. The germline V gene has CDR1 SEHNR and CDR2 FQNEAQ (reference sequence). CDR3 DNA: TGTGCCAGCAGCTTAGTGGGACAGGGTAATGAAAAACTGTTTTTT. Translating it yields CASSLVGQGNEKLFF. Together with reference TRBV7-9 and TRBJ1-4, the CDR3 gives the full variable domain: DTGVSQNPRHKITKRGQNVTFRCDPISEHNRLYWYRQTLGQGPEFLTYFQNEAQLEKSRLLSDRFSAERPKGSFSTLEIQRTEQGDSAMYLCASSLVGQGNEKLFFGSGTQLSVL.

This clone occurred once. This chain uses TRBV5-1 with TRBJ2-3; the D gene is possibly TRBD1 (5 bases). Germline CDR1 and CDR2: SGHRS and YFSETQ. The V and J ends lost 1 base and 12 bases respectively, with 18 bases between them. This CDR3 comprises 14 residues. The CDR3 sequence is CASSLNRGKELQYF. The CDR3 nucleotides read TGCGCCAGCAGCTTGAATAGGGGAAAAGAACTCCAGTATTTT.

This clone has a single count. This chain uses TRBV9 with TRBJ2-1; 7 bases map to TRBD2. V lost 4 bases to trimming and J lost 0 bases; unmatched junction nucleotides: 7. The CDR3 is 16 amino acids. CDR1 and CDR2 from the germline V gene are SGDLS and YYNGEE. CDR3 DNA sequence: TGTGCCAGCAGCCCTAGCGGAGTGCCCTCCTACAATGAGCAGTTCTTC. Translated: CASSPSGVPSYNEQFF.

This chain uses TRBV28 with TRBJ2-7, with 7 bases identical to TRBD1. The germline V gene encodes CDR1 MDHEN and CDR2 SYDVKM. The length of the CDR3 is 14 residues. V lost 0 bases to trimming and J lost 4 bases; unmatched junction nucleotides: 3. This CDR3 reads CASSLWGTEYEQYV. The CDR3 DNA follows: TGTGCCAGCAGTTTATGGGGGACAGAGTACGAGCAGTACGTC.

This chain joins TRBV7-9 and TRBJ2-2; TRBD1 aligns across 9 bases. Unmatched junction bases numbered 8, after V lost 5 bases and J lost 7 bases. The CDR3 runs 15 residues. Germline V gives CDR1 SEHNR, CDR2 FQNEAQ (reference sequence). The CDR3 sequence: CASSPLQGAGGELFF. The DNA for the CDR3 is TGTGCCAGCAGCCCATTACAGGGGGCTGGCGGGGAGCTGTTTTTT.

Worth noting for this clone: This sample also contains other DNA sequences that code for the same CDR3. DNA of the CDR3: TGTGCCAGCAGCGTTGGGCTAGCGGGGTACAATGAGCAGTTCTTC. Translation gives CASSVGLAGYNEQFF. This chain links TRBV9 with TRBJ2-1, with TRBD2 identical over 9 bases. The trim removed 2 bases at V and 4 bases at J, leaving 4 bases unmatched. The CDR3 runs 15 residues. Looked up from germline, CDR1 is SGDLS and CDR2 is YYNGEE.

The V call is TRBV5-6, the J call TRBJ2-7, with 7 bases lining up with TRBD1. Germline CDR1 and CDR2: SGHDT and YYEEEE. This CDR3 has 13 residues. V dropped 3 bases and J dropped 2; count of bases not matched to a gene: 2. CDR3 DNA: TGTGCCAGCAGCTACGGGACAGCCTACGAGCAGTACGTC. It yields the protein CASSYGTAYEQYV.

CDR3 DNA sequence: TGCAGCGTAGAGGGACTAGCCGGAGCCTACGAGCAGTACTTC. It is translated as CSVEGLAGAYEQYF. The chain has TRBV29-1 and TRBJ2-7; 9 nucleotides line up with TRBD2. Trimming at V came to 6 bases and at J to 2 bases, leaving 8 bases not matched to a gene. Per germline, CDR1 SQVTM and CDR2 ANQGSEA. CDR3 length equals 14 residues.

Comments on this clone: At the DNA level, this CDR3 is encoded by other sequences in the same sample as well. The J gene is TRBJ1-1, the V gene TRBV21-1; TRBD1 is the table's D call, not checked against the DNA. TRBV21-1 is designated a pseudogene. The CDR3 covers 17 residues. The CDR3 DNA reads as TGTGCCAGCAGCTACCGCTATTGGGACAGGGAGGGGCCTGAAGCTTTCTTT. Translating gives CASSYRYWDREGPEAFF.

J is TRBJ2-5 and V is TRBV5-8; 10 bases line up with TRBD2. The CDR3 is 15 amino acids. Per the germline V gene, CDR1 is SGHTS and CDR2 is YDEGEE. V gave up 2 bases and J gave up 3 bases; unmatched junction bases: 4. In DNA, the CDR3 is TGTGCCAGCAGCTTCGGTCTAGCGGGAGAAGAGACCCAGTACTTC. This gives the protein CASSFGLAGEETQYF.

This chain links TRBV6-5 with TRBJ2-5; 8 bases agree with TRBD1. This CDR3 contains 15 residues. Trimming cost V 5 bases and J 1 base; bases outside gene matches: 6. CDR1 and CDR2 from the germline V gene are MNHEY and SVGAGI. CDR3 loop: CASSRTGSFQETQYF. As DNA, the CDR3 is TGTGCCAGCAGTCGGACAGGGTCCTTCCAAGAGACCCAGTACTTC.

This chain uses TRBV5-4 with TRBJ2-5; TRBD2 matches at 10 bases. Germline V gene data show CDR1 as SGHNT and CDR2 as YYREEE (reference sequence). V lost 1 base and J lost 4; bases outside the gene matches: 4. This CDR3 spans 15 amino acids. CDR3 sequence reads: CASSLSGGAPETQYF. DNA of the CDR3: TGTGCCAGCAGCTTGAGCGGGGGGGCCCCAGAGACCCAGTACTTC.

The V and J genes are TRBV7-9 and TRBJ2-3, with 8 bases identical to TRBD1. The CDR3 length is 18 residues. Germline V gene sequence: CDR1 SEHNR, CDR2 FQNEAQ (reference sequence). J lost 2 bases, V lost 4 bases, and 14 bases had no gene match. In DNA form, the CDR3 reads TGTGCCAGCAGCTCCACATTTCGGGGGACAGGCGACACAGATACGCAGTATTTT. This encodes CASSSTFRGTGDTDTQYF. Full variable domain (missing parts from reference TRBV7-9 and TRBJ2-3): DTGVSQNPRHKITKRGQNVTFRCDPISEHNRLYWYRQTLGQGPEFLTYFQNEAQLEKSRLLSDRFSAERPKGSFSTLEIQRTEQGDSAMYLCASSSTFRGTGDTDTQYFGPGTRLTVL.